The rows below give T cell receptor beta chains drawn from one sample of a study of blood T cell repertoires in COVID-19. The protocol was immunoSEQ multiplex PCR, while the TCRdb copy is restricted to in-frame clones and leaves out a portion. This sample has roughly 230,000 clones, with 65% to 85% found just once. The sequencing input was peripheral blood. Source of these receptors: an elderly woman with acute or convalescent COVID-19. Each CDR3 is given with its conserved first and last residue. The D gene is left open where the match is weak. Size tells how often a clone was seen (once, few, many) or the class of an expanded clone, and some rows leave it out.

V: TRBV7-3
J: TRBJ2-1
size: .
D: .
DNA: TGTGCCAGCAGCTTACTCGCGCACAATGAGCAGTTCTTC
CDR3: CASSLLAHNEQFF

V: TRBV27
J: TRBJ1-1
size: few
D: TRBD1
DNA: TGTGCCACCTTCAGGGGGCGTGCTTTCTTT
CDR3: CATFRGRAFF

V: TRBV19
J: TRBJ1-5
size: .
D: .
DNA: TGTGCCAGTAGTATCTCAGGGTATGTCAATCAGCCCCAGCATTTT
CDR3: CASSISGYVNQPQHF

V: TRBV7-2
J: TRBJ2-7
size: .
D: .
DNA: TGTGCCAGCAGCTTACTACGTATTTCGTACGAGCAGTACTTC
CDR3: CASSLLRISYEQYF

V: TRBV5-1
J: TRBJ2-1
size: few
D: .
DNA: TGCGCCAGCAGCCAGGATATACCCTCCTCCTACAATGAGCAGTTCTTC
CDR3: CASSQDIPSSYNEQFF

V: TRBV7-2
J: TRBJ1-6
size: .
D: .
DNA: TGTGCCAGCAGCTTAGCCAGCCAGGGAAATTCACCCCTCCACTTT
CDR3: CASSLASQGNSPLHF

V: TRBV3-1/TRBV3-2
J: TRBJ2-7
size: .
D: .
DNA: TGTGCCAGCAGCCAACAGGGCACCTACGAGCAGTACTTC
CDR3: CASSQQGTYEQYF

V: TRBV7-9
J: TRBJ2-3
size: .
D: TRBD2
DNA: TGTGCCAGCAGCTCACTAGCGGGGGGGCCTTTTCCACCAGATACGCAGTATTTT
CDR3: CASSSLAGGPFPPDTQYF

V: TRBV5-1
J: TRBJ1-1
size: .
D: TRBD1
DNA: TGCGCCAGTAGTAAACCGGGACAGGGTAATGGTGAAGCTTTCTTT
CDR3: CASSKPGQGNGEAFF

V: TRBV19
J: TRBJ2-5
size: .
D: TRBD2
DNA: TGTGCCAGTAGTATTTTTGCTAGCGGGTCGGCGGAGACCCAGTACTTC
CDR3: CASSIFASGSAETQYF

V: TRBV6-5
J: TRBJ2-5
size: .
D: TRBD1
DNA: TGTGCCAGCAGCGCGGGACAGGGGGCTTGGGAGACCCAGTACTTC
CDR3: CASSAGQGAWETQYF

V: TRBV18
J: TRBJ2-5
size: .
D: .
DNA: TGTGCCAGCTCACCAAGAGGGCCCAGGGGTGACGGTGAGACCCAGTACTTC
CDR3: CASSPRGPRGDGETQYF

V: TRBV15
J: TRBJ1-5
size: .
D: .
DNA: TGTGCCACCTCTGGGGCCGGAAGCAATCAGCCCCAGCATTTT
CDR3: CATSGAGSNQPQHF

V: TRBV7-8
J: TRBJ1-4
size: .
D: .
DNA: TGTGCCAGCAGCTTAGCGCAGGGAGGGGAAAAACTGTTTTTT
CDR3: CASSLAQGGEKLFF